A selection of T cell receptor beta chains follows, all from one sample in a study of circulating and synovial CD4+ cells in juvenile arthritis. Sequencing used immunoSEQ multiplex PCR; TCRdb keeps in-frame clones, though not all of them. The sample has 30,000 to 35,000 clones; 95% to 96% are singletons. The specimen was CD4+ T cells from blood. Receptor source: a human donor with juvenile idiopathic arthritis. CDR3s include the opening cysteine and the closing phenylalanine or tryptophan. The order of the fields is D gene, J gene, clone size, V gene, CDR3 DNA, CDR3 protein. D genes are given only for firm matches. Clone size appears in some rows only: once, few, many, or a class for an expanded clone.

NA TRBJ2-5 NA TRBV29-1 TGCAGCGTCCTGGAGGGACAAGAGACCCAGTACTTC CSVLEGQETQYF
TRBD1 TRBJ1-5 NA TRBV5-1 TGCGCCAGCAGCTTGACCGGGACAGGGAATCAGCCCCAGCATTTT CASSLTGTGNQPQHF
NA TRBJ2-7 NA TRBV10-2 TGCGCCAGCGGGTGGACTCGAGAGCAGTACTTC CASGWTREQYF
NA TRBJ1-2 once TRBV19 TGTGCCAGTAGTTCCTTGACAAGGAACTATGGCTACACCTTC CASSSLTRNYGYTF
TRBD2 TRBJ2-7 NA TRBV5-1 TGCGCCAGCAGCCCCGGACTAGCGGGAAACGAGCAGTACTTC CASSPGLAGNEQYF
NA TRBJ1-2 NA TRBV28 TGTGCCAGCAGTTTGAACCTCGCAGGGAACTATGGCTACACCTTC CASSLNLAGNYGYTF
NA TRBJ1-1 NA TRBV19 TGTGCCAGTAGTATCTCCGGGGACACTGAAGCTTTCTTT CASSISGDTEAFF
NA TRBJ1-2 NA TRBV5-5 TGTGCCAGCAGCTTGGGTGTGGCGGGCTATGGCTACACCTTC CASSLGVAGYGYTF
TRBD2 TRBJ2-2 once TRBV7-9 TGTGCCAGCAGTCGACTAGCGGGCACCGGGGAGCTGTTTTTT CASSRLAGTGELFF
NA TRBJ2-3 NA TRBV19 TGTGCCAGTAGTCTCAGGATGGCCTCAGGGGTGACAGATACGCAGTATTTT CASSLRMASGVTDTQYF
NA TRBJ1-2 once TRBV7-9 TGTGCCAGCAGCGTGCGGGGGGGATGGGGCTACACCTTC CASSVRGGWGYTF
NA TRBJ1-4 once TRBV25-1 TGTGCCAGCAGTGAACCAGGGGCAGGTGAAAAACTGTTTTTT CASSEPGAGEKLFF
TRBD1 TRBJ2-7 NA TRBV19 TGTGCCAGTAGTACTATCCTGACAGGGGACGAAGAGCAGTACTTC CASSTILTGDEEQYF
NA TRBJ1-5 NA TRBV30 TGTGCCTGTTCTCCACCCGGGAATAGCAATCAGCCCCAGCATTTT CACSPPGNSNQPQHF
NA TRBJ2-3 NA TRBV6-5 TGTGCCAGCAGTTATGAAGGGCAGGGTGCAGATACGCAGTATTTT CASSYEGQGADTQYF